Below are 21 T cell receptor beta chains sequenced from a single sample in a study of blood T cell repertoires in COVID-19. TCRdb's copy holds only in-frame clones and misses some; the assay was immunoSEQ multiplex PCR. The table has approximately 400,000 clones, 81% seen once. Sequenced: peripheral blood. The receptors here all came from a human donor with acute or convalescent COVID-19. The donor label of this sample is uncertain.

This chain links TRBV18 with TRBJ1-4; the match to TRBD1 covers 7 bases. CDR3 length: 15 amino acids. Germline values: CDR1 KGHSH, CDR2 LQKENI. J lost 8 bases, V lost 0 bases, and 6 bases had no gene match. The CDR3 DNA reads as TGTGCCAGCTCACCACCAGGCAGAGGGGGCGAAAAACTGTTTTTT. Its protein is CASSPPGRGGEKLFF.

The genes are TRBV30 and TRBJ2-5, with 13 bases lining up with TRBD2. Germline V CDR1 and CDR2: GTSNPN, SVGIG (reference sequence). Trimming took 0 bases from V and 4 from J; bases not matched to a gene: 8. The CDR3 has 17 amino acids. CDR3 residues: CAWSVGVLAGGSETQYF. The CDR3 DNA is TGTGCCTGGAGTGTAGGTGTACTAGCGGGGGGGTCAGAGACCCAGTACTTC.

The chain combines TRBV19 with TRBJ1-1; a possible D gene is TRBD1 (6 bases). CDR3 length: 18 amino acids. From germline, CDR1 is LNHDA and CDR2 SQIVND (reference sequence). V dropped 5 bases and J dropped 5 bases, with 27 bases sitting between them. The DNA of the CDR3 is TGTGCCAGTAGTCAAATGGGTGGCAGGGGTTATTCGATAACTGAAGCTTTCTTT. It translates to CASSQMGGRGYSITEAFF.

This clone came up once. The chain is built from TRBV2 and TRBJ1-1; 7 bases are shared with TRBD1. This CDR3 is 14 amino acids long. Germline CDR1 is SNHLY and CDR2 is FYNNEI. V lost 7 bases, J lost 0 bases, and 5 bases stayed unmatched. CDR3 DNA: TGTGCCAGCACCGGGACAGATTTGAACACTGAAGCTTTCTTT. As protein: CASTGTDLNTEAFF.

This sequence joins TRBV11-2 and TRBJ2-7; 13 positions agree with TRBD2. The germline CDR1 and CDR2 sequences are SGHAT and FQNNGV. The V and J ends lost 3 bases and 13 bases, in that order; junction bases with no gene match: 3. The CDR3 covers 12 residues. Here the CDR3 reads CASSFGTSGDYF. CDR3 coding DNA: TGTGCCAGCAGCTTTGGGACTAGCGGGGATTACTTC.

The chain recombines TRBV6-1 with TRBJ2-5; D is possibly TRBD1 (6 bases). Germline V gene sequence: CDR1 MNHNS, CDR2 SASEGT. The V end lost 2 bases, the J end lost 2 bases, and 15 bases lay between the germline ends. This CDR3 region has 16 residues. For the CDR3, the DNA is TGTGCCAGCAGTGAACAGGGGCGGTCGGTACAAGAGACCCAGTACTTC. It is translated as CASSEQGRSVQETQYF.

The gene calls are TRBV27 and TRBJ2-1; D gene unclear. Trimming took off 8 bases at V and 7 bases at J, with 18 bases between the two ends. In germline, CDR1 is MNHEY, CDR2 SMNVEV (reference sequence). The CDR3 has 14 amino acids. The CDR3 is CASSSQFPGNEQFF. CDR3 nucleotides: TGTGCCAGCTCATCCCAATTTCCGGGTAATGAGCAGTTCTTC.

The chain has TRBV2 and TRBJ2-5; TRBD1 is a possible D gene (6 bases). The CDR3 has 16 amino acids. The germline V gene encodes CDR1 SNHLY and CDR2 FYNNEI. V was clipped by 1 base and J by 7 bases, with 19 bases between them. As DNA, the CDR3 is TGTGCCAGCAGTGAAGTATTACAGGGTGGTGGAGGGACCCAGTACTTC. It translates to CASSEVLQGGGGTQYF.

This chain links TRBV6-1 with TRBJ1-5; perhaps TRBD1 as D (5 bases). V lost 5 bases and J 2 bases, leaving 16 bases between the germline ends. The CDR3 covers 16 residues. Germline CDR1 MNHNS, CDR2 SASEGT. This chain's CDR3 is CASSKEGNGRNQPQHF. DNA of the CDR3: TGTGCCAGCAGTAAAGAGGGGAACGGTCGCAATCAGCCCCAGCATTTT.

The chain carries TRBV5-4 and TRBJ1-2, with TRBD1 identical over 10 bases. V was pared by 0 bases and J by 9 bases, with 5 bases of the junction left unmatched. The CDR3 consists of 14 residues. Per germline, CDR1 SGHNT and CDR2 YYREEE (reference sequence). CDR3 in DNA: TGTGCCAGCAGCTTGGGGGGACAGGGGTTAAGCTACACCTTC. This sequence encodes CASSLGGQGLSYTF. Combining the CDR3 with reference TRBV5-4 and TRBJ1-2 gives the whole variable domain ETGVTQSPTHLIKTRGQQVTLRCSSQSGHNTVSWYQQALGQGPQFIFQYYREEENGRGNFPPRFSGLQFPNYSSELNVNALELDDSALYLCASSLGGQGLSYTFGSGTRLTVV.

V usage is TRBV28 and J usage is TRBJ2-3, with TRBD1 matching over 10 bases. Germline V CDR1 and CDR2: MDHEN, SYDVKM. This CDR3 contains 13 residues. V lost 4 bases, J lost 10 bases, and 5 bases stayed unmatched. The CDR3 DNA follows: TGTGCCAGCAGTTCGCAGGGACAGGGGCCGCAGTATTTT. Translated: CASSSQGQGPQYF.

The J gene is TRBJ1-5, the V gene TRBV9, with a tentative D call TRBD1 (6 bases). Germline assignment: CDR1 SGDLS and CDR2 YYNGEE. CDR3 length: 15 residues. Trimming took off 5 bases at V and 3 bases at J, with 15 bases between the two ends. Written as DNA, the CDR3 is TGTGCCAGCAGTGCGACAGGCGCACACAATCAGCCCCAGCATTTT. Translating it yields CASSATGAHNQPQHF.

The chain is built from TRBV4-1 and TRBJ2-4; 7 bases are shared with TRBD2. With V trimmed by 1 base and J by 4 bases, 1 base remained unmatched. The CDR3 loop spans 14 amino acids. Germline V gene lookup returns CDR1 MGHRA and CDR2 YSYEKL. The CDR3 here is CASSQGAGKNIQYF. CDR3 bases: TGCGCCAGCAGCCAAGGAGCGGGGAAAAACATTCAGTACTTC.

This chain links TRBV29-1 with TRBJ1-1, with D maybe TRBD1 (5 bases). Trimming took 7 bases from V and 0 from J, leaving 12 bases between them. CDR1 is SQVTM, CDR2 ANQGSEA, per germline. The CDR3 contains 13 residues. The CDR3 sequence is CSGRLQVNTEAFF. CDR3 DNA sequence: TGCAGCGGCCGCTTACAGGTGAACACTGAAGCTTTCTTT.

The V call is TRBV29-1, the J call TRBJ2-3, with D possibly being TRBD2 (5 bases). The V end was cut by 7 bases, the J end by 3 bases, with 14 bases between. The CDR3 totals 13 residues. From germline, CDR1 is SQVTM and CDR2 ANQGSEA. CDR3 region: CSARTLLTDTQYF. In DNA, the CDR3 is TGCAGCGCAAGGACTTTATTGACAGATACGCAGTATTTT.

The J gene is TRBJ1-5, the V gene TRBV29-1; 8 bases agree with TRBD1. CDR1 is SQVTM, CDR2 ANQGSEA, per germline. The junction had 2 bases not matched to a gene; V was cut back by 4 bases and J by 6 bases. This CDR3 region has 12 residues. CDR3 sequence: CSVGTGLQPQHF. The CDR3 region has the DNA TGCAGCGTTGGGACAGGGCTTCAGCCCCAGCATTTT.

The J gene is TRBJ1-4, the V gene TRBV4-1, with D perhaps matching TRBD1 (5 bases). From germline, CDR1 is MGHRA and CDR2 YSYEKL. The CDR3 spans 15 residues. V was pared by 3 bases and J by 4 bases, with 12 bases between. CDR3: CASSHQTEINEKLFF. For the CDR3, the DNA is TGCGCCAGCAGCCACCAGACAGAGATTAATGAAAAACTGTTTTTT.

This chain links TRBV19 with TRBJ1-4; TRBD1 might be the D (6 bases). V was shortened by 5 bases and J by 7 bases, with 17 bases between the two germline ends. Per the germline V gene, CDR1 is LNHDA and CDR2 is SQIVND (reference sequence). This CDR3 is built from 15 residues. CDR3 region: CASSPRQERSEKLFF. In DNA form, the CDR3 reads TGTGCCAGTAGTCCCCGACAGGAGAGGAGTGAAAAACTGTTTTTT.

This chain links TRBV21-1 with TRBJ1-1; the table calls TRBD1, which could not be checked here. TRBV21-1 is designated a pseudogene. The CDR3 is 14 amino acids. The CDR3 here is CASSRKQENTEAFF. DNA for the CDR3: TGTGCCAGCAGCAGGAAACAGGAGAACACTGAAGCTTTCTTT.

The rearrangement links TRBV7-8 to TRBJ1-1, with a weak D call TRBD1 (6 bases). Trimming took 1 base from V and 4 from J, leaving 10 bases between them. The CDR3 length is 14 residues. Germline V lookup: CDR1 SGHVS, CDR2 FQNEAQ. CDR3 protein: CASSLVGTFTEAFF. Here the CDR3 DNA reads TGTGCCAGCAGCTTAGTTGGGACATTCACTGAAGCTTTCTTT.

The chain joins TRBV18 to TRBJ2-2; a weak D match, TRBD1 (5 bases). Trimming stripped 2 bases from V and 5 bases from J, with 12 bases between. CDR3 length: 15 residues. Germline CDR1 and CDR2: KGHSH and LQKENI. CDR3 sequence: CASSPVAGRTGELFF. In nucleotides, the CDR3 is TGTGCCAGCTCACCAGTCGCAGGGCGAACCGGGGAGCTGTTTTTT.